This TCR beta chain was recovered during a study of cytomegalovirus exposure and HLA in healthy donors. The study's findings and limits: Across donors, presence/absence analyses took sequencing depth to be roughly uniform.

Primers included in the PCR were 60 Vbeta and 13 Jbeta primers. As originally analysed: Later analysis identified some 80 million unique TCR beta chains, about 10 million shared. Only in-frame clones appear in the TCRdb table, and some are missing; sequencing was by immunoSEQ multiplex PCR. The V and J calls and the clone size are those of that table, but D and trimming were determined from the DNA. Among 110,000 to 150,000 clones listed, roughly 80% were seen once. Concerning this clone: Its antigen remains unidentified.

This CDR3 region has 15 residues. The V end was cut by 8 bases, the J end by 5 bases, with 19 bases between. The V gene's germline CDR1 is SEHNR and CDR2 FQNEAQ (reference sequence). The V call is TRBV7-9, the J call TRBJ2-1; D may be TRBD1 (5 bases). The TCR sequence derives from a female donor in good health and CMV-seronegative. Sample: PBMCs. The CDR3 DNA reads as TGTGCCAGCGGGGCAGGACATTCTGCTCACAATGAGCAGTTCTTC. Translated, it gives CASGAGHSAHNEQFF.